This is a list of T cell receptor beta chains from one sample in a study of blood T cell repertoires in COVID-19. Only in-frame clones appear in the TCRdb table, and some are missing; sequencing was by immunoSEQ multiplex PCR. The data contain about 300,000 clones, around 85% of them singletons. Sequencing was carried out using PBMCs or T cells enriched from blood (not recorded which). The receptors here all came from a woman in her forties or fifties who had recovered from COVID-19. CDR3s include the opening cysteine and the closing phenylalanine or tryptophan. A row's size may be missing; if present it is once, few, many or a size class.

clone size	V gene	J gene	CDR3 protein
once	TRBV19	TRBJ2-7	CASSQRTGPYEQYF
once	TRBV2	TRBJ2-3	CATMGLAGKDTQYF
-	TRBV30	TRBJ2-7	CAWRAGHRGGEQYF
-	TRBV30	TRBJ2-7	CAWSRDRVGEQYF
-	TRBV28	TRBJ2-1	CASSYLQGSEQFF
-	TRBV30	TRBJ1-5	CAWSGQGAGQPQHF
-	TRBV7-8	TRBJ1-1	CASSLLIRGTEAFF
-	TRBV7-9	TRBJ1-6	CASRRGGAVYSPLHF
-	TRBV7-9	TRBJ1-2	CASSPGEYGYTF
-	TRBV23-1	TRBJ1-1	CASSHSAHYTEAFF
-	TRBV7-2	TRBJ2-7	CASSLSGRAYEQYF
-	TRBV11-3	TRBJ2-3	CASSLGPGADTQYF
-	TRBV5-4	TRBJ1-1	CASSLRGQNTEAFF
-	TRBV19	TRBJ1-5	CASSIALGNQPQHF
-	TRBV9	TRBJ2-1	CASSAQAGGPYNEQFF
-	TRBV19	TRBJ2-2	CASSRLAGVVGELFF
-	TRBV28	TRBJ2-7	CATSQRNEQYF
-	TRBV9	TRBJ2-2	CASSVPEAGVDTGELFF
-	TRBV18	TRBJ1-1	CASSPTGRNTEAFF
-	TRBV5-1	TRBJ2-4	CASSLGQGYIQYF
-	TRBV5-6	TRBJ2-3	CASTLAGGPVVDTQYF
-	TRBV30	TRBJ2-2	CAWSVVLAGANTGELFF
-	TRBV3-1/TRBV3-2	TRBJ2-2	CASSQTGTPGELFF
-	TRBV5-1	TRBJ2-7	CASSLQGVSHEQYF
-	TRBV28	TRBJ2-1	CASSLGGQIVVDEQFF
-	TRBV6-2/TRBV6-3	TRBJ1-3	CASSYSKLLRVDREDTIYF
-	TRBV7-2	TRBJ2-1	CASSPRRTVLSYNEQFF
-	TRBV7-8	TRBJ2-1	CASSSGGAFFEQFF
-	TRBV4-2	TRBJ1-1	CASSQDRWGTGYTEAFF
-	TRBV5-1	TRBJ2-1	CASSPGPGQGGNEQFF
-	TRBV4-2	TRBJ1-2	CASSPMQGANYGYTF
-	TRBV24-1	TRBJ2-2	CATSDLLGTRGGELFF
once	TRBV5-6	TRBJ2-7	CASSKGPYYEQYF
-	TRBV4-3	TRBJ2-1	CASSQERLSYNEQFF
-	TRBV5-1	TRBJ2-5	CASSPGLLETQYF
-	TRBV27	TRBJ2-3	CASSSLFDTDTQYF
-	TRBV27	TRBJ1-1	CASSRDHGGTEAFF
-	TRBV5-1	TRBJ2-3	CASADYTDTQYF
-	TRBV3-1/TRBV3-2	TRBJ2-2	CASSPRDLLTGELFF
-	TRBV7-7	TRBJ2-5	CASAAVSGRETQYF
-	TRBV6-8	TRBJ1-5	CASSCPTQTHSNQPQHF
-	TRBV19	TRBJ1-2	CASHQGSGGYGYTF
-	TRBV11-2	TRBJ1-1	CASTWGGAAEAFF
once	TRBV14	TRBJ2-7	CASSATGSQAYEQYF
once	TRBV5-4	TRBJ2-3	CASSSWIGDRVTDTQYF
once	TRBV3-1/TRBV3-2	TRBJ1-3	CASSPQSSGNTIYF
-	TRBV3-1/TRBV3-2	TRBJ2-1	CASTRTSFDNEQFF
-	TRBV7-2	TRBJ2-5	CASSPSSSVRWETQYF
-	TRBV19	TRBJ1-5	CAPGGVSPTRACQPQHF
-	TRBV19	TRBJ1-1	CASSITGNTEAFF
-	TRBV18	TRBJ2-5	CASSPPDTGEGETQYF
-	TRBV5-1	TRBJ2-3	CASRLTRSDTQYF